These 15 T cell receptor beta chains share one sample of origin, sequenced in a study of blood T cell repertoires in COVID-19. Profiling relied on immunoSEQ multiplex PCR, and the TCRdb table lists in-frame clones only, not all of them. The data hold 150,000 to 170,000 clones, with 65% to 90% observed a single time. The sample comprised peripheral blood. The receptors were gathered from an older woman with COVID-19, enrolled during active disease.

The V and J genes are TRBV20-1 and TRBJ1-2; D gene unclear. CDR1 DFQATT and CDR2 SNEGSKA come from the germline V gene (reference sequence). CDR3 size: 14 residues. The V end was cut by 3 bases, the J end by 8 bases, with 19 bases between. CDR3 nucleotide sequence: TGCAGTGCTAGTGGAGTCAGTTCAAGAGGCGGCTACACCTTC. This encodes CSASGVSSRGGYTF.

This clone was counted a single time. This chain's CDR3 is CASSLRAGMNTIYF. The CDR3 region has the DNA TGCGCCAGCAGCTTGAGGGCAGGGATGAACACCATATATTTT. The chain has TRBV5-1 and TRBJ1-3, with D maybe TRBD1 (5 bases). The germline V gene encodes CDR1 SGHRS and CDR2 YFSETQ. The CDR3 totals 14 residues. Between the trimmed V and J ends, which lost 1 base and 7 bases, there was a span of 12 bases.

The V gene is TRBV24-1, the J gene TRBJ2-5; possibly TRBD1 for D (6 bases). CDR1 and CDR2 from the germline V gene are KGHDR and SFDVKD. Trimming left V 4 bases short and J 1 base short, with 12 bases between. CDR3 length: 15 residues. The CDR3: CATSDHTGPQETQYF. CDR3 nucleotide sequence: TGTGCCACCAGTGACCACACAGGGCCCCAAGAGACCCAGTACTTC.

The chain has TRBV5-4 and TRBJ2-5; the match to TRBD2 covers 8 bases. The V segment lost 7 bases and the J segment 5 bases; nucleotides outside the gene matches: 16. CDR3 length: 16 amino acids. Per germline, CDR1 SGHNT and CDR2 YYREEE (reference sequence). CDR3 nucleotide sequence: TGTGCCAGCGCGGGAGGAGGACTATCCGGGAGGGAGACCCAGTACTTC. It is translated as CASAGGGLSGRETQYF.

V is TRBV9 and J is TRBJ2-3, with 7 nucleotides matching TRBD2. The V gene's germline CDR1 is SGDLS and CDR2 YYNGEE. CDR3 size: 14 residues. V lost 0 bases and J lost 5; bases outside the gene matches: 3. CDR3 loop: CASSVGTRRDTQYF. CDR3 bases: TGTGCCAGCAGCGTAGGGACTAGAAGAGATACGCAGTATTTT.

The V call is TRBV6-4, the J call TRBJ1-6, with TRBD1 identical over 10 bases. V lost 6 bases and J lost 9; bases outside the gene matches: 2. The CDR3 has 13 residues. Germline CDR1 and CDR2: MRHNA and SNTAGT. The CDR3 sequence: CASRGDRGSPLHF. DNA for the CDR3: TGTGCCAGCAGGGGGGACAGGGGTTCACCCCTCCACTTT.

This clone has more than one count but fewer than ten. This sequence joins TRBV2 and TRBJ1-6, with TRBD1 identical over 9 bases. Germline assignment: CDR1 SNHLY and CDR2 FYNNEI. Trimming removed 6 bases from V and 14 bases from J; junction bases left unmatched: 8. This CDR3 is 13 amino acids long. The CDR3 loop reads CASSPGQGVTLHF. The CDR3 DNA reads TGTGCCAGCAGCCCGGGACAGGGAGTAACCCTCCACTTT.

The CDR3 coding sequence is TGTGCCAGCAGTACAGGGTTAAATGAGCAGTTCTTC. Its translation is CASSTGLNEQFF. This chain links TRBV6-5 with TRBJ2-1; possibly TRBD1 for D (6 bases). CDR3 length equals 12 residues. V was cut by 5 bases and J by 7 bases, with 9 bases left in between. The germline V gene encodes CDR1 MNHEY and CDR2 SVGAGI.

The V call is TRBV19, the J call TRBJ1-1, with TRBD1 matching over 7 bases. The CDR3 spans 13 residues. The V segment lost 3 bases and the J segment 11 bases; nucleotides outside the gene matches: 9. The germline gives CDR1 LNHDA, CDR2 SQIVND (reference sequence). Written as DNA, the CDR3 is TGTGCCAGTAGTATCTCCAGGGGGGAAATGGCTTTCTTT. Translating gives CASSISRGEMAFF.

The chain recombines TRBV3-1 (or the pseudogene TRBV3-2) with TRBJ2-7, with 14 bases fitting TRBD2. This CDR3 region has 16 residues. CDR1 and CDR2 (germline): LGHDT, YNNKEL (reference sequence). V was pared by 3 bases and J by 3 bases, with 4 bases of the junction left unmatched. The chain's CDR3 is CASSQGTSGSIYEQYF. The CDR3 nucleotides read TGTGCCAGCAGCCAGGGGACTAGCGGGAGTATCTACGAGCAGTACTTC.

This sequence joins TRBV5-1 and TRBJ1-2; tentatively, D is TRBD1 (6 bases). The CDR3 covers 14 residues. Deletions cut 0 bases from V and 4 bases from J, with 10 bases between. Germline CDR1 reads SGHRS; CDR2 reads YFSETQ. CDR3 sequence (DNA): TGCGCCAGCAGCTTGGACAGGGTCGGCTATGGCTACACCTTC. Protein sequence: CASSLDRVGYGYTF.

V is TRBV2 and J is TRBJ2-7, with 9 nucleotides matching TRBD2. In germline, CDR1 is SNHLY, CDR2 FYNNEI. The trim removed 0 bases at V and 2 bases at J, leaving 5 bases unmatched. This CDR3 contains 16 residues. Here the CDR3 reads CASSEAGLATTYEQYV. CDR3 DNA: TGTGCCAGCAGTGAAGCGGGACTAGCCACCACCTACGAGCAGTACGTC.

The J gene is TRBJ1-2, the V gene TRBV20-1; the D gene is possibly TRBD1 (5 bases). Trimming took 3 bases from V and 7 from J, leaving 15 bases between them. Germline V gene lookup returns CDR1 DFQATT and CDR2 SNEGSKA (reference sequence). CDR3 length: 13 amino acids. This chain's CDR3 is CSASIQGSVGYTF. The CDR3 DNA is TGCAGTGCTAGTATTCAGGGCTCCGTTGGCTACACCTTC.

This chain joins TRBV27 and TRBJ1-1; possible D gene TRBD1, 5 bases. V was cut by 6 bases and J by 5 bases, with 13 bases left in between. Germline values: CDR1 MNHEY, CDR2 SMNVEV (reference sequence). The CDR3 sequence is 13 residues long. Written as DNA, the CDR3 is TGTGCCAGCAGGGCAGGGATTATTACTGAAGCTTTCTTT. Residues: CASRAGIITEAFF.

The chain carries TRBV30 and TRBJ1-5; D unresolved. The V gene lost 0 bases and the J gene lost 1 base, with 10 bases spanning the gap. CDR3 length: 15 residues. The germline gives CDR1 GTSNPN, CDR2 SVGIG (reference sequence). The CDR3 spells CAWSVRGGSNQPQHF. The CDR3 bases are TGTGCCTGGAGTGTACGGGGAGGGAGCAATCAGCCCCAGCATTTT.